This TCR beta chain was sequenced in a study of graft-versus-host responses after intestinal transplantation. Turning to the study itself: Each recipient received anti-thymocyte globulin induction, then tacrolimus and steroids for approximately three years.

This CDR3 has 13 residues. Unmatched junction bases numbered 10, after V lost 5 bases and J lost 15 bases. Germline V CDR1 and CDR2: LNHDA, SQIVND (reference sequence). Produced via immunoSEQ multiplex PCR; TCRdb's table is partial and in-frame only. The data show about 50,000 clones, roughly 83% seen once. Concerning this clone itself: Its antigen is not identified.

Study-wide findings and caveats: HvG clone declines early post-transplant were associated with peak circulating GvH levels.

V is TRBV19 and J is TRBJ1-6, with 7 positions matching TRBD1. The source of this sequence is a human donor who was the organ donor for an intestinal transplant. The sequencing here drew on unstimulated CD4+ T cells sorted from spleen or lymph node cells, taken before transplant. Here the CDR3 reads CASSLLGDSLLHF. CDR3 in DNA: TGTGCCAGTAGTCTCCTCGGGGACAGCCTCCTCCACTTT.